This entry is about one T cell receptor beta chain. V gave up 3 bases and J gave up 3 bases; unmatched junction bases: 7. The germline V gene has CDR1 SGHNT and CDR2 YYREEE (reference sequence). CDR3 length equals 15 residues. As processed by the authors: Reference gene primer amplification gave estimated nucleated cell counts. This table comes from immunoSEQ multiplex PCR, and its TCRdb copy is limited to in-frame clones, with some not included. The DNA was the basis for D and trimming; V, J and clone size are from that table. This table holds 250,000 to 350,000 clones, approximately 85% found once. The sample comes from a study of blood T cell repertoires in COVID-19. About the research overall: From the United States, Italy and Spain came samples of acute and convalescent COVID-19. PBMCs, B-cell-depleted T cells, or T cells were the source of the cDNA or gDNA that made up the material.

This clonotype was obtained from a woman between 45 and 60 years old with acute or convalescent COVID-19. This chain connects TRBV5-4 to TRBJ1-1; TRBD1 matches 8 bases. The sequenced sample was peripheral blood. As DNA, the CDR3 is TGTGCCAGCAGCTCAAGGACAGGGAGGGACACTGAAGCTTTCTTT. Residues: CASSSRTGRDTEAFF.